Shown below are 2 T cell receptor beta chains from a single sample sequenced in a study of patients and donors after allogeneic stem cell transplantation. MiXCR, applied by TCRdb to the RT-PCR reads, yields one record per CDR3 protein. The sample includes a few hundred thousand distinct CDR3 sequences, 38% of them seen just once. The sequenced sample was blood, either unsorted or a sorted T cell fraction (not recorded which). The receptor set was obtained from a human donor who was either an allogeneic HSCT recipient or a stem cell or donor lymphocyte infusion donor (not recorded which). It is not recorded whose cells these are; they may come from a transplant donor.

The sample holds a few counts of this clonotype. The V and J genes are TRBV4-2 and TRBJ1-5; D call uncertain. Deletions cut 1 base from V and 2 bases from J, with 9 bases between. The CDR3 covers 15 residues. CDR1 LGHNA and CDR2 YNFKEQ come from the germline V gene. In DNA form, the CDR3 reads TGTGCCAGCAGCCAAGTCCTGGACGGCAATCAGCCCCAGCATTTT. This translates into CASSQVLDGNQPQHF.

V is TRBV4-1 and J is TRBJ2-2; D perhaps matches TRBD2 (5 bases). The CDR3 covers 14 residues. Trimming left V 4 bases short and J 7 bases short, with 13 bases between. The V gene's germline CDR1 is MGHRA and CDR2 YSYEKL. The CDR3 loop reads CASSPRFGNGELFF. As DNA, the CDR3 is TGCGCCAGCAGCCCACGATTCGGGAACGGGGAGCTGTTTTTT.